One and the same sample provided the 13 T cell receptor beta chains below, sequenced in a study of CD8 T cells in ankylosing spondylitis. TCRdb redid the calling of the 5' RACE reads with MiXCR, one entry per CDR3 protein. The sample contains almost 250,000 distinct CDR3 sequences, roughly a third of which appear only once. Sequencing input: blood, either unsorted or a sorted T cell fraction (not recorded which). The source is a male donor with ankylosing spondylitis or in good health (not recorded which).

The sample holds a few counts of this clonotype. V is TRBV6-5 and J is TRBJ2-5; no firm D call. Germline CDR1 reads MNHEY; CDR2 reads SVGAGI. This CDR3 region has 13 residues. V lost 0 bases and J lost 4, with 6 bases in between. CDR3 nucleotides: TGTGCCAGCAGTTACTCGTTAGCAGAGACCCAGTACTTC. Residues: CASSYSLAETQYF.

This chain connects TRBV5-5 to TRBJ1-5; D perhaps matches TRBD1 (5 bases). The V end lost 4 bases, the J end lost 0 bases, and 8 bases lay between the germline ends. This CDR3 has 14 amino acids. Germline lookup yields CDR1 SGHKS and CDR2 YYEKEE (reference sequence). CDR3 loop: CASSADSSNQPQHF. CDR3 DNA: TGTGCCAGCAGCGCCGACAGTAGCAATCAGCCCCAGCATTTT.

In this sample, this clonotype turned up a few times. The V call is TRBV7-9, the J call TRBJ2-7; 10 positions match TRBD1. Trimming cost V 4 bases and J 1 base; bases outside gene matches: 4. The CDR3 covers 15 residues. CDR1 is SEHNR and CDR2 is FQNEAQ in the germline V gene (reference sequence). Here the CDR3 reads CASSSPGQGSYEQYF. In DNA form, the CDR3 reads TGTGCCAGCAGCTCTCCGGGACAGGGGTCCTACGAGCAGTACTTC.

This clonotype was observed at least ten times. V usage is TRBV29-1 and J usage is TRBJ2-5, with D perhaps TRBD1 or TRBD2 (6 bases each). This CDR3 region has 16 residues. Trimming shortened V by 7 bases and J by 2 bases, and 23 bases separated the two germline ends. Looked up from germline, CDR1 is SQVTM and CDR2 is ANQGSEA. The CDR3 sequence: CSALPVGGRGQETQYF. As DNA, the CDR3 is TGCAGCGCTCTTCCGGTTGGGGGGCGAGGTCAAGAGACCCAGTACTTC.

This clonotype occurred a few times. V is TRBV7-6 and J is TRBJ2-3; a possible D gene is TRBD2 (5 bases). From germline, CDR1 is SGHVS and CDR2 FNYEAQ. The CDR3 contains 15 residues. Trimming removed 10 bases at V and 2 bases at J, with 19 bases between. The CDR3 reads CAIPSLTRDTDTQYF. DNA of the CDR3: TGTGCCATCCCGTCCCTTACTAGGGACACAGATACGCAGTATTTT.

This clonotype was seen a handful of times. The chain is built from TRBV12-3 or TRBV12-4 and TRBJ2-7; D is uncertain. The CDR3 totals 13 residues. V gave up 1 base and J gave up 4 bases, with 8 bases separating them. CDR3 coding DNA: TGTGCCAGCAGTTTAGAGGCAGGATACGAGCAGTACTTC. It specifies CASSLEAGYEQYF.

The J gene is TRBJ2-1, the V gene TRBV4-1, with 8 bases aligning to TRBD2. The CDR3 sequence is 16 residues long. Germline V gives CDR1 MGHRA, CDR2 YSYEKL. The V gene end was trimmed by 1 base and the J gene end by 7 bases; junction bases not matched to a gene: 9. The CDR3: CASSQGTSGGRNEQFF. As DNA, the CDR3 is TGCGCCAGCAGCCAAGGAACCAGCGGGGGAAGGAATGAGCAGTTCTTC.

This chain connects TRBV20-1 to TRBJ1-1; a weak D match, TRBD1 (6 bases). Germline V gene lookup returns CDR1 DFQATT and CDR2 SNEGSKA (reference sequence). V was clipped by 6 bases and J by 2 bases, with 13 bases between them. This CDR3 is 13 amino acids long. The CDR3 bases are TGCAGTGCGAGGACAGAACTTAACACTGAAGCTTTCTTT. Its protein product is CSARTELNTEAFF.

This sequence joins TRBV5-1 and TRBJ2-5; TRBD1 might be the D (7 bases). Trimming removed 3 bases from V and 5 bases from J, with 11 bases in between. Germline CDR1 is SGHRS and CDR2 is YFSETQ. CDR3 length: 13 amino acids. CDR3 region: CASSSQGRETQYF. The CDR3 bases are TGCGCCAGCAGCTCACAGGGGAGGGAGACCCAGTACTTC.

This clonotype was counted between two and nine times. The rearrangement links TRBV12-3 or TRBV12-4 to TRBJ1-2; D is undetermined. The CDR3 spans 13 residues. V lost 4 bases to trimming and J lost 3 bases, with 9 bases between them. DNA for the CDR3: TGTGCCAGCAGTTATGGATTCGACTATGGCTACACCTTC. Protein: CASSYGFDYGYTF.

The chain has TRBV5-5 and TRBJ2-3; TRBD2 matches at 8 bases. The CDR3 extends over 16 amino acids. The germline CDR1 and CDR2 sequences are SGHKS and YYEKEE (reference sequence). V lost 2 bases and J lost 0; bases outside the gene matches: 5. The CDR3 DNA sequence: TGTGCCAGCAGCTTTCGACTAGCGATGAGCACAGATACGCAGTATTTT. It specifies CASSFRLAMSTDTQYF.

The CDR3 is CASIAGVNTEAFF. DNA for the CDR3: TGTGCCAGCATTGCAGGGGTGAACACTGAAGCTTTCTTT. V is TRBV27 and J is TRBJ1-1, with D possibly being TRBD1 (6 bases). V was cut by 7 bases and J by 0 bases, with 9 bases left in between. This CDR3 contains 13 residues. Germline lookup yields CDR1 MNHEY and CDR2 SMNVEV (reference sequence).

This clonotype was counted at least ten times. V is TRBV5-6 and J is TRBJ2-7, with D perhaps matching TRBD1 or TRBD2 (5 bases each). The CDR3 spans 13 residues. CDR1 is SGHDT and CDR2 is YYEEEE in the germline V gene. Trimming pared 4 bases from V and 6 bases from J, leaving 14 bases between. CDR3 in DNA: TGTGCCAGCAGCCCGCCTTCGGGGCTCGAGCAGTACTTC. Translation gives CASSPPSGLEQYF. The variable domain in full, with the rest retrieved from reference TRBV5-6 and TRBJ2-7, is DAGVTQSPTHLIKTRGQQVTLRCSPKSGHDTVSWYQQALGQGPQFIFQYYEEEERQRGNFPDRFSGHQFPNYSSELNVNALLLGDSALYLCASSPPSGLEQYFGPGTRLTVT.